These 23 T cell receptor beta chains were sequenced from one sample in a study of blood T cell repertoires in COVID-19. The repertoire was sequenced with immunoSEQ multiplex PCR; TCRdb's copy has only in-frame clones and lacks some. The sample records more than 200,000 clones, 84% being singletons. Material: peripheral blood. The receptor set was obtained from a man in his sixties with acute or convalescent COVID-19.

There are a few counts of this clone. This chain uses TRBV28 with TRBJ2-7; 9 bases are a match to TRBD1. J gave up 5 bases and V 8 bases, and 13 bases lay outside the gene matches. The V gene's germline CDR1 is MDHEN and CDR2 SYDVKM. The CDR3 has 15 residues. CDR3 residues: CASLDWGTGYNEQYF. The CDR3 DNA is TGTGCCAGCCTCGATTGGGGGACAGGGTACAACGAGCAGTACTTC.

V is TRBV19 and J is TRBJ2-1; the match to TRBD2 covers 11 bases. This CDR3 has 13 amino acids. V shed 6 bases and J 5 bases; nucleotides not matched to a gene: 0. The germline gives CDR1 LNHDA, CDR2 SQIVND (reference sequence). The CDR3 is CASRLAGDNEQFF. The CDR3 DNA sequence: TGTGCCAGTAGACTAGCGGGAGACAATGAGCAGTTCTTC.

J is TRBJ2-1 and V is TRBV6-1; 9 nucleotides agree with TRBD1. This CDR3 region has 15 residues. With V trimmed by 5 bases and J by 3 bases, 5 bases remained unmatched. Germline loops: CDR1 MNHNS, CDR2 SASEGT. In DNA, the CDR3 is TGTGCCAGCAGTCCCGGACAGGGGATCTACAATGAGCAGTTCTTC. Its translation is CASSPGQGIYNEQFF.

The chain employs TRBV19 and TRBJ1-5; maybe TRBD1 (5 bases). The CDR3 consists of 14 residues. Deletions cut 4 bases from V and 5 bases from J, with 12 bases between. Germline V gene data show CDR1 as LNHDA and CDR2 as SQIVND (reference sequence). CDR3 protein: CASSRRGWDQPQHF. CDR3 sequence (DNA): TGTGCCAGTAGTAGACGGGGGTGGGATCAGCCCCAGCATTTT.

V and J are TRBV11-2 and TRBJ2-7, with D tentatively TRBD2 (5 bases). There are 16 residues in the CDR3. The V and J ends lost 5 bases and 0 bases respectively, with 17 bases between them. Germline CDR1 reads SGHAT; CDR2 reads FQNNGV. Here the CDR3 DNA reads TGTGCCAGCAGCCGCCAGATGACTAAGAGCTCCTACGAGCAGTACTTC. Protein product: CASSRQMTKSSYEQYF.

The CDR3: CASSSRPGANVLTF. CDR3 bases: TGTGCCAGCAGCTCTCGTCCCGGGGCCAACGTCCTGACTTTC. The chain is built from TRBV7-9 and TRBJ2-6, with D hard to call. This CDR3 is built from 14 residues. The V gene lost 4 bases and the J gene lost 4 bases, with 8 bases spanning the gap. From germline, CDR1 is SEHNR and CDR2 FQNEAQ (reference sequence).

The genes are TRBV10-1 and TRBJ2-2; D perhaps matches TRBD1 (6 bases). The CDR3 is made up of 14 amino acids. In germline, CDR1 is WNHNN, CDR2 SYGVQD (reference sequence). V was pared by 6 bases and J by 6 bases, with 14 bases between. The CDR3 DNA follows: TGCGCCAGCAGCGCCTTAGGACAGCCCGGGGAGCTGTTTTTT. The encoded protein is CASSALGQPGELFF.

This sequence joins TRBV7-8 and TRBJ1-5; 7 bases match TRBD1. Germline trimming cut 5 bases from V and 0 bases from J; bases unmatched to any gene: 7. CDR1 SGHVS and CDR2 FQNEAQ come from the germline V gene. CDR3 length: 16 amino acids. CDR3 in DNA: TGTGCCAGCAGCCTACAAACAGGGGTTAGCAATCAGCCCCAGCATTTT. This sequence encodes CASSLQTGVSNQPQHF.

This chain links TRBV5-8 with TRBJ2-1; TRBD2 matches at 12 bases. CDR1 is SGHTS and CDR2 is YDEGEE in the germline V gene. The CDR3 is 15 residues long. The V gene end was trimmed by 4 bases and the J gene end by 5 bases; junction bases not matched to a gene: 4. The CDR3 reads CASSQLAGGNNEQFF. The CDR3 nucleotides are TGTGCCAGCAGCCAGCTAGCGGGAGGGAACAATGAGCAGTTCTTC.

The sample holds one count of this clone. The chain uses TRBV9 and TRBJ1-2; D is unresolved. Germline V gene lookup returns CDR1 SGDLS and CDR2 YYNGEE. Trimming shortened V by 0 bases and J by 4 bases, and 10 bases separated the two germline ends. The CDR3 is made up of 14 amino acids. For the CDR3, the DNA is TGTGCCAGCAGCGTAGAGACGGGAATCTATGGCTACACCTTC. Its protein product is CASSVETGIYGYTF.

V and J are TRBV5-1 and TRBJ2-5; TRBD1 matches 10 bases. The trim removed 5 bases at V and 1 base at J, leaving 8 bases unmatched. The CDR3 contains 16 residues. The germline gives CDR1 SGHRS, CDR2 YFSETQ. The DNA for the CDR3 is TGCGCCAGCAGTAGCAGGACAGGGGGAACCCAAGAGACCCAGTACTTC. This sequence encodes CASSSRTGGTQETQYF.

The gene calls are TRBV29-1 and TRBJ2-2; D is perhaps TRBD2 (6 bases). The CDR3 spans 15 residues. V lost 3 bases, J lost 0 bases, and 11 bases lay in between. Germline CDR1 SQVTM, CDR2 ANQGSEA. The CDR3 is CSVDPGGTNTGELFF. The DNA of the CDR3 is TGCAGCGTTGATCCTGGGGGGACGAACACCGGGGAGCTGTTTTTT.

The chain links TRBV19 to TRBJ2-2; 16 positions match TRBD2. Trimming took 3 bases from V and 0 from J; bases not matched to a gene: 1. Germline-derived CDR1 and CDR2 are LNHDA and SQIVND (reference sequence). The CDR3 has 18 residues. CDR3 region: CASSMGLAGGPNTGELFF. The CDR3 coding sequence is TGTGCCAGTAGTATGGGACTAGCGGGAGGGCCGAACACCGGGGAGCTGTTTTTT.

This chain joins TRBV7-9 and TRBJ1-1; TRBD1 matches at 9 bases. The J segment lost 3 bases and the V segment lost 3 bases, leaving 17 bases of the junction unmatched. The CDR3 length is 19 residues. The germline CDR1 and CDR2 sequences are SEHNR and FQNEAQ (reference sequence). The CDR3 bases are TGTGCCAGCAGCTTGGCGCGCCCCTGGGACAGGGCGGGGGACACTGAAGCTTTCTTT. Translating gives CASSLARPWDRAGDTEAFF.

The rearrangement links TRBV7-9 to TRBJ2-7; 9 positions match TRBD1. The J segment lost 0 bases and the V segment lost 2 bases, leaving 8 bases of the junction unmatched. CDR1 SEHNR and CDR2 FQNEAQ come from the germline V gene (reference sequence). CDR3 length equals 17 residues. In DNA, the CDR3 is TGTGCCAGCAGCTTAACAACCGGGACAGGGTACTCCTACGAGCAGTACTTC. Protein product: CASSLTTGTGYSYEQYF.

This clone was recorded a few times. This chain joins TRBV4-1 and TRBJ2-1, with 8 bases aligning to TRBD2. CDR3 length equals 16 residues. V shed 1 base, J shed 4 bases, and the junction held 6 bases outside the gene matches. Per germline, CDR1 MGHRA and CDR2 YSYEKL. This CDR3 reads CASSQGRGGRYNEQFF. CDR3 in DNA: TGCGCCAGCAGCCAAGGACGCGGGGGGCGGTACAATGAGCAGTTCTTC.

As to this clone: Sequence at one end of the junction differs from germline and may be a read error. CDR3 residues: CASSSLIKHF. CDR3 DNA sequence: TGTGCCAGCAGCTCCCTTATCAAGCATTTT. The rearrangement uses TRBV7-9 and TRBJ2-3; D is uncertain. There are 10 residues in the CDR3. In germline, CDR1 is SEHNR, CDR2 FQNEAQ (reference sequence). Supplemented by reference TRBV7-9 and TRBJ2-3, the full variable domain reads DTGVSQNPRHKITKRGQNVTFRCDPISEHNRLYWYRQTLGQGPEFLTYFQNEAQLEKSRLLSDRFSAERPKGSFSTLEIQRTEQGDSAMYLCASSSLIKHFGPGTRLTVL.

The sample holds a few counts of this clone. The rearrangement uses TRBV6-1 and TRBJ2-7, with 9 bases aligning to TRBD2. The V segment lost 2 bases and the J segment 2 bases; nucleotides outside the gene matches: 4. Germline V CDR1 and CDR2: MNHNS, SASEGT. This CDR3 region has 15 residues. The CDR3 region has the DNA TGTGCCAGCAGTGAAATGACTAGCGGAACCTACGAGCAGTACTTC. Protein sequence: CASSEMTSGTYEQYF.

The chain employs TRBV2 and TRBJ2-7, with D possibly matching TRBD2 (5 bases). Trimming took off 7 bases at V and 3 bases at J, with 19 bases between the two ends. Germline CDR1 is SNHLY and CDR2 is FYNNEI. The CDR3 extends over 15 amino acids. The CDR3 DNA follows: TGTGCCAGCATCCCGGGGTTCTCCCGGCACTACGAGCAGTACTTC. Translation: CASIPGFSRHYEQYF.

CDR3 nucleotides: TGTGCCAGCTCACCGGGACTAGCGGGGGGGGATGAGCAGTTCTTC. Its translation: CASSPGLAGGDEQFF. This rearrangement joins TRBV18 to TRBJ2-1, with TRBD2 identical over 16 bases. CDR1 and CDR2 (germline): KGHSH, LQKENI. The CDR3 is 15 residues long. Germline trimming cut 3 bases from V and 8 bases from J; bases unmatched to any gene: 1.

V usage is TRBV20-1 and J usage is TRBJ2-5; weak D call: TRBD1 (5 bases). The germline CDR1 and CDR2 sequences are DFQATT and SNEGSKA (reference sequence). The CDR3 covers 10 residues. The V end lost 5 bases, the J end lost 7 bases, and 8 bases lay between the germline ends. Here the CDR3 reads CSAGASTQYF. The CDR3 DNA reads TGCAGTGCTGGGGCGTCGACCCAGTACTTC.

V is TRBV7-2 and J is TRBJ1-5; D not resolved. The germline gives CDR1 SGHTA, CDR2 FQGNSA. Trimming removed 2 bases from V and 4 bases from J, with 6 bases in between. The CDR3 is 13 residues long. CDR3 protein: CASSLKTNQPQHF. The CDR3 coding sequence is TGTGCCAGCAGCTTAAAGACAAATCAGCCCCAGCATTTT.

The chain employs TRBV7-9 and TRBJ2-1; no firm D call. Per the germline V gene, CDR1 is SEHNR and CDR2 is FQNEAQ (reference sequence). The CDR3 extends over 16 amino acids. Between the trimmed V and J ends, which lost 1 base and 8 bases, there was a span of 18 bases. CDR3 sequence (DNA): TGTGCCAGCAGCTTAGTTCCGGCCCCCAGGATCGATGAGCAGTTCTTC. It yields the protein CASSLVPAPRIDEQFF.